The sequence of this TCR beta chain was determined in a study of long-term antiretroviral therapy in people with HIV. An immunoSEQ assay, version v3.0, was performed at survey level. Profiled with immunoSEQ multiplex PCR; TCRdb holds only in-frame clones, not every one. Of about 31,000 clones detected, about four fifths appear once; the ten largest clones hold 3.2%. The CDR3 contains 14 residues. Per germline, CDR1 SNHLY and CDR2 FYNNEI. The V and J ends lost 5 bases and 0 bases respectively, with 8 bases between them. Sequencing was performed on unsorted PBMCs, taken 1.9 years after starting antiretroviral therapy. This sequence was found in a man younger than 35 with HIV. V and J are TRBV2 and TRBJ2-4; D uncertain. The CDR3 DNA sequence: TGTGCCAGCAGTAACGGACCAGCCAAAAACATTCAGTACTTC. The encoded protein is CASSNGPAKNIQYF.